One TCR beta chain is described in this entry. Its specific antigen is unknown. There are no base qualities to consult, and no much larger clone falls within one base. This record belongs to a study of blood T cell repertoires in COVID-19 (TCRdb year 2020). With regard to the full study: Samples from collaborators originated in the United States, Italy and Spain and spanned both the acute and convalescent phases of COVID-19. The material from the prospective study consisted of cDNA or gDNA derived from T cells, B-cell-depleted T cells, or PBMCs. Subjects who had been exposed to COVID-19, were actively infected with it, or had recovered from it provided the deeply sampled blood TCRbeta repertoires that made up the dataset. The repertoires were released in a freely available public database intended as a resource for research on the immune response to SARS-CoV-2. Samples came from the ongoing ImmuneRACE study (first 160 participants) plus 1,254 subjects from 6 global collaborators. The sample metadata nearly always contained a de-identified subject ID, COVID-19 status, age in years and sex. HLA class I and class II types, where available, came from metadata supplied by the sample provider rather than from assay-based typing.

TCRbeta CDR3 regions were amplified from genomic DNA by means of the immunoSEQ Assay, a bias-controlled multiplex PCR. As for the authors' bioinformatics: Nucleated cell counts per sample were estimated from amplification of reference gene primers within the assay. To quantify the absolute abundance of each unique TCRbeta CDR3 rearrangement, sequence reads were collapsed and filtered. For each sample, productive Simpson clonality was calculated as the square root of Simpson's diversity index across productive rearrangements. Drawn from immuneACCESS, this table holds only the in-frame rearrangements with V and J called that TCRdb kept. Clones are partly lost; checked studies trace under half to an unresolved V gene and leave the rest unexplained. V and J calls and clone size are copied from that table; D and trimming were computed from the DNA. This sample lists more than 150,000 clones; approximately 90% were detected once. Around 15% of the sample is held by the ten biggest clonotypes.

The paper as a whole reports these results and caveats: Clinical and demographic metadata were provided uncurated, with the amount varying by source and participant.

Collaborating institutions collected whole blood in K2EDTA tubes following their own protocols. For TCRbeta analysis, collaborator samples were shipped as frozen whole blood, as isolated PBMCs, or as DNA extracted from either sample type. Ends trimmed: V by 5 bases, J by 3 bases; bases unmatched to a gene: 3. Counted from cysteine to phenylalanine, this CDR3 has 13 amino acids. The DNA shown is the 39-base CDR3, in frame from base 1. The chain employs TRBV12-3 or TRBV12-4 and TRBJ2-5, with 7 bases aligning to TRBD1. Sequencing used peripheral blood. The sequence derives from a woman between 40 and 50 years old with acute or convalescent COVID-19. The CDR3 region reads CASSIGQEETQYF. At the DNA level, the sequence is TGTGCCAGCAGTATCGGACAGGAAGAGACCCAGTACTTC.